These 20 T cell receptor beta chains were all obtained from the same sample, sequenced in a study of blood T cell repertoires in COVID-19. Assay used: immunoSEQ multiplex PCR; TCRdb lists only in-frame clones, some missing. This repertoire shows 380,000 or so clones, around 92% found once; its top ten account for approximately 1.2%. What was sequenced was peripheral blood. The receptors stem from a man aged 35 to 55 with acute or convalescent COVID-19.

This sequence joins TRBV7-2 and TRBJ2-2; D unclear. The CDR3 sequence is 16 residues long. The V gene's germline CDR1 is SGHTA and CDR2 FQGNSA. With 1 base removed from V and 0 bases from J, the gap between germline ends came to 9 bases. CDR3 sequence: CASSLDGGANTGELFF. The CDR3 DNA sequence: TGTGCCAGCAGCTTAGACGGCGGCGCGAACACCGGGGAGCTGTTTTTT.

The genes are TRBV4-1 and TRBJ2-7, with D possibly matching TRBD2 (5 bases). The V and J ends lost 7 bases and 3 bases respectively, with 10 bases between them. The CDR3 spans 12 residues. CDR1 and CDR2 from the germline V gene are MGHRA and YSYEKL. CDR3 sequence (DNA): TGCGCCAGCACATCCGGGAACTACGAGCAGTACTTC. Protein: CASTSGNYEQYF.

The CDR3 sequence: CASSFSDSPYEQYF. The CDR3 nucleotides read TGTGCCAGCAGCTTCTCGGACAGTCCCTACGAGCAGTACTTC. V usage is TRBV5-4 and J usage is TRBJ2-7; possible D gene TRBD1, 6 bases. V was clipped by 2 bases and J by 2 bases, with 11 bases between them. Germline V lookup: CDR1 SGHNT, CDR2 YYREEE (reference sequence). The CDR3 sequence is 14 residues long. Full variable domain (missing parts from reference TRBV5-4 and TRBJ2-7): ETGVTQSPTHLIKTRGQQVTLRCSSQSGHNTVSWYQQALGQGPQFIFQYYREEENGRGNFPPRFSGLQFPNYSSELNVNALELDDSALYLCASSFSDSPYEQYFGPGTRLTVT.

The V and J genes are TRBV28 and TRBJ2-5, with D perhaps matching TRBD2 (5 bases). Trimming took off 2 bases at V and 2 bases at J, with 9 bases between the two ends. The CDR3 is 14 amino acids. The germline gives CDR1 MDHEN, CDR2 SYDVKM. The CDR3 loop reads CASSLTTTQETQYF. The CDR3 nucleotides read TGTGCCAGCAGTTTAACGACTACTCAAGAGACCCAGTACTTC.

The chain links TRBV27 to TRBJ2-7, with 9 bases that match TRBD1. The ends lost 5 bases at V and 4 bases at J; junction bases unmatched: 12. The CDR3 length is 16 residues. CDR1 MNHEY and CDR2 SMNVEV come from the germline V gene (reference sequence). The CDR3, as DNA: TGTGCCAGCAGTCCCCGCGGGGACAGGGTACTTTACGAGCAGTACTTC. As protein: CASSPRGDRVLYEQYF.

The V gene is TRBV12-3 or TRBV12-4, the J gene TRBJ2-5, with a tentative D call TRBD2 (6 bases). V gave up 6 bases and J gave up 6 bases, with 14 bases separating them. The length of the CDR3 is 13 residues. The CDR3 here is CASSPGGDKTQYF. The CDR3 DNA follows: TGTGCCAGCAGCCCCGGGGGAGATAAGACCCAGTACTTC.

To note about this clone: Other DNA sequences of this sample code for an identical CDR3. V and J are TRBV27 and TRBJ1-2, with 7 bases that match TRBD1. Trimming took 2 bases from V and 2 from J; bases not matched to a gene: 2. This CDR3 contains 14 residues. CDR1 MNHEY and CDR2 SMNVEV come from the germline V gene (reference sequence). In nucleotides, the CDR3 is TGTGCCAGCAGTTTAAAAGGGGGCAACTATGGCTACACCTTC. This codes for CASSLKGGNYGYTF.

The chain couples TRBV7-2 to TRBJ2-1; 10 bases are shared with TRBD2. There are 13 residues in the CDR3. The trim removed 3 bases at V and 10 bases at J, leaving 3 bases unmatched. Germline V gene sequence: CDR1 SGHTA, CDR2 FQGNSA. CDR3 region: CASSFSSGGEQFF. The CDR3 region has the DNA TGTGCCAGCAGCTTCTCTAGCGGGGGAGAGCAGTTCTTC.

The count of this clone is one. The CDR3 DNA is TGCAGCGTTGATACCGGTTTCCCGGGACTAGCGGGAGGGCTCAAATCAGATACGCAGTATTTT. This encodes CSVDTGFPGLAGGLKSDTQYF. The gene calls are TRBV29-1 and TRBJ2-3; TRBD2 matches 16 bases. The CDR3 length is 21 residues. V trimming: 3 bases; J trimming: 4 bases; junction bases outside the gene matches: 19. Germline V lookup: CDR1 SQVTM, CDR2 ANQGSEA.

The rearrangement joins TRBV11-2 to TRBJ2-1; D is possibly TRBD2 (5 bases). The length of the CDR3 is 17 residues. The V gene lost 0 bases and the J gene lost 2 bases, with 14 bases spanning the gap. Germline V lookup: CDR1 SGHAT, CDR2 FQNNGV. In DNA form, the CDR3 reads TGTGCCAGCAGCTTAGAGGTCGTCCGGGGTACCTACAATGAGCAGTTCTTC. Translation gives CASSLEVVRGTYNEQFF.

The chain has TRBV2 and TRBJ1-1; 8 nucleotides agree with TRBD1. Germline-derived CDR1 and CDR2 are SNHLY and FYNNEI. The CDR3 loop spans 14 amino acids. V lost 2 bases, J lost 7 bases, and 6 bases stayed unmatched. The CDR3: CASSESGTGNEAFF. DNA for the CDR3: TGTGCCAGCAGTGAATCGGGGACAGGCAATGAAGCTTTCTTT.

This clone was seen just once. This rearrangement joins TRBV2 to TRBJ1-6, with 10 bases aligning to TRBD1. With V trimmed by 8 bases and J by 10 bases, 5 bases remained unmatched. The germline V gene has CDR1 SNHLY and CDR2 FYNNEI. The CDR3 length is 13 residues. The CDR3 bases are TGTGCCAGCCGTGGGACAGGGGACTCACCCCTCCACTTT. Residues: CASRGTGDSPLHF.

The rearrangement links TRBV7-3 to TRBJ2-1; maybe TRBD2 (6 bases). The ends were cut back, 5 bases at V and 1 base at J, with 12 bases in the middle. The CDR3 covers 15 residues. Germline lookup yields CDR1 SGHTA and CDR2 FQGTGA. CDR3 DNA: TGTGCCAGCAGCCCGGGTGCGGGGTCCTACAATGAGCAGTTCTTC. Residues: CASSPGAGSYNEQFF.

V and J are TRBV7-9 and TRBJ1-2; D not certain. Germline V gene lookup returns CDR1 SEHNR and CDR2 FQNEAQ (reference sequence). This CDR3 has 12 amino acids. V lost 5 bases and J lost 3, with 7 bases in between. DNA of the CDR3: TGTGCCAGCAGCCCCCAGGACTATGGCTACACCTTC. Translation: CASSPQDYGYTF.

V gene TRBV28 combines with J gene TRBJ1-5; a possible D gene is TRBD1 (6 bases). CDR1 MDHEN and CDR2 SYDVKM come from the germline V gene. V lost 5 bases and J lost 5, with 13 bases in between. The CDR3 loop spans 14 amino acids. CDR3 coding DNA: TGTGCCAGCAGTACAGACAGGTTTTATCAGCCCCAGCATTTT. Encoded protein: CASSTDRFYQPQHF.

V gene TRBV7-9 combines with J gene TRBJ2-5, with 10 bases that match TRBD2. The CDR3 covers 17 residues. Germline V gene lookup returns CDR1 SEHNR and CDR2 FQNEAQ (reference sequence). V lost 1 base to trimming and J lost 5 bases; unmatched junction nucleotides: 10. This CDR3 is CASSLVGSGGAKETQYF. In DNA, the CDR3 is TGTGCCAGCAGCTTAGTAGGAAGCGGGGGGGCCAAGGAGACCCAGTACTTC.

In this sample, this clone turned up once. This chain uses TRBV10-3 with TRBJ2-7; 9 bases agree with TRBD2. The germline CDR1 and CDR2 sequences are ENHRY and SYGVKD. After removal of 2 bases from V and 3 bases from J, the junction contained 8 bases not matched to a gene. The CDR3 is 16 amino acids. This CDR3 reads CAISEKGTSLDYEQYF. In DNA, the CDR3 is TGTGCCATCAGTGAGAAGGGGACTAGCCTTGACTACGAGCAGTACTTC.

The chain is built from TRBV29-1 and TRBJ2-3; 13 bases map to TRBD2. The CDR3 consists of 14 residues. With 8 bases clipped from V and 2 bases from J, the junction kept 4 bases outside the gene matches. Per the germline V gene, CDR1 is SQVTM and CDR2 is ANQGSEA. The CDR3 DNA sequence: TGCAGCAGTGGGACTAGCGGGAACACAGATACGCAGTATTTT. Protein: CSSGTSGNTDTQYF.

This clone was detected only once. The V call is TRBV6-1, the J call TRBJ1-2, with D uncertain. The V and J ends lost 3 bases and 2 bases respectively, with 13 bases between them. This CDR3 is built from 15 residues. Germline V CDR1 and CDR2: MNHNS, SASEGT. The CDR3: CASSDQSWSNYGYTF. DNA of the CDR3: TGTGCCAGCAGTGACCAGTCCTGGTCCAACTATGGCTACACCTTC.

The chain recombines TRBV5-1 with TRBJ1-6, with D maybe TRBD1 (5 bases). CDR1 is SGHRS, CDR2 YFSETQ, per germline. With 7 bases removed from V and 8 bases from J, the gap between germline ends came to 19 bases. The CDR3 runs 15 residues. CDR3 amino acids: CASGPSRGFDSPLHF. For the CDR3, the DNA is TGCGCCAGCGGCCCTAGTAGGGGATTTGATTCACCCCTCCACTTT.